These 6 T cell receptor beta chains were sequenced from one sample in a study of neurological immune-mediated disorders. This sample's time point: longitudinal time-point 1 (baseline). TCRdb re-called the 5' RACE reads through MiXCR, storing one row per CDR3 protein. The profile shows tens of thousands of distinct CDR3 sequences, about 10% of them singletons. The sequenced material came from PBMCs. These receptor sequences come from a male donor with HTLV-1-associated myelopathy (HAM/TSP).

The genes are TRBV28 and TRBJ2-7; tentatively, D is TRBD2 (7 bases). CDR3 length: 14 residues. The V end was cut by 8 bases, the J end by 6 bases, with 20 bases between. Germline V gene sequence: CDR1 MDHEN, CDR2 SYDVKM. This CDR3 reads CASEPGGRHSEQYF. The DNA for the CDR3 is TGTGCCAGCGAGCCCGGGGGGCGACATAGCGAGCAGTACTTC.

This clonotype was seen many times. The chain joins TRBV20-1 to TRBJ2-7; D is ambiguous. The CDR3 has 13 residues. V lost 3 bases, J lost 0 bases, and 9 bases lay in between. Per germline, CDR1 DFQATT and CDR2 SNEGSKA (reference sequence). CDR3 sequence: CSASMVSSYEQYF. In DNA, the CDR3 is TGCAGTGCTAGTATGGTGAGCTCCTACGAGCAGTACTTC.

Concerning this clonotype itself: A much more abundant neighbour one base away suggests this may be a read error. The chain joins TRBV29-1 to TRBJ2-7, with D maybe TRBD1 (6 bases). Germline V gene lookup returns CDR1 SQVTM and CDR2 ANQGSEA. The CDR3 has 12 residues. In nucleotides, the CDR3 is TGCAGCGTTCGGACAGAGTCCTACGAGAAGTACTTC. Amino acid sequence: CSVRTESYEKYF.

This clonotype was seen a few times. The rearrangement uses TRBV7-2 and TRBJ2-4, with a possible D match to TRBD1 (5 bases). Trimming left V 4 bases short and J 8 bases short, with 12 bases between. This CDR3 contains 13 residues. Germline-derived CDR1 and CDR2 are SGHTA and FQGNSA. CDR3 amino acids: CASSSGHLDIQYF. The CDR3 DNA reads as TGTGCCAGCAGCTCTGGACACTTGGACATTCAGTACTTC.

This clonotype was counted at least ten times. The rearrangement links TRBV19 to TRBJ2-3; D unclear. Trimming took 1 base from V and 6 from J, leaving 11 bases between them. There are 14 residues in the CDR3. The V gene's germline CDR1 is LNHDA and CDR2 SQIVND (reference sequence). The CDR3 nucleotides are TGTGCCAGTAGTATAGGGCAGACCTACGATACGCAGTATTTT. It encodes CASSIGQTYDTQYF.

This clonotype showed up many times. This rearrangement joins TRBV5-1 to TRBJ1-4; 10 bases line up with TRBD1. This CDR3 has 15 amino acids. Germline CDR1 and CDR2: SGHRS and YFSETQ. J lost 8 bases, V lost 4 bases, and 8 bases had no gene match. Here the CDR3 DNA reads TGCGCCAGCAGCCCTCGACAGGGGGCGGGAGAAAAACTGTTTTTT. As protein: CASSPRQGAGEKLFF.